This T cell receptor (beta chain) was found in a study of graft-versus-host responses after intestinal transplantation. As for the study in general: Every transplant recipient was induced with anti-thymocyte globulin, then maintained on tacrolimus and steroids for 2 to 3 years. Overall study results and limits: Detected in recipient marrow were GvH clones, some of which were first observed in ileum or blood. Allografts carried high graft-versus-host to host-versus-graft clonal ratios in patients having graft-donor T cell macrochimerism. Maximum circulating GvH clone levels tracked with early post-transplant HvG decreases.

Of note for this clone: Its antigen is not identified.

Using immunoSEQ multiplex PCR, the repertoire was profiled, and TCRdb retains in-frame clones only, with some absent. Here the sample spans roughly 75,000 clones, 90% to 95% being singletons. Germline CDR1 LGHNA, CDR2 YSLEER. This CDR3 spans 19 amino acids. Trimming took 1 base from V and 7 from J; bases not matched to a gene: 14. Source: unstimulated CD4+ T cells sorted from spleen or lymph node cells, taken before intestinal transplant. The TCR comes from a human donor who received an intestinal transplant. The gene calls are TRBV4-3 and TRBJ2-1; 12 nucleotides line up with TRBD2. The CDR3 coding sequence is TGCGCCAGCAGCCAAGTTCCACTAGCGGGGGGCTTAGGGGCTAATGAGCAGTTCTTC. It codes for CASSQVPLAGGLGANEQFF.